This T cell receptor (beta chain) derives from a study of T-cell reconstitution after alpha-beta-depleted transplantation in children. The length of the CDR3 is 16 residues. A TCRbeta library incorporating unique molecular identifiers was prepared. TCRdb itself ran the PCR reads through MiXCR, one entry per CDR3 protein. The sample shows roughly 100,000 distinct CDR3 sequences, about 8% of them seen only once. This clonotype was found many times. The chain joins TRBV21-1 to TRBJ2-1; the D call TRBD2 from the table was never checked on the DNA. TRBV21-1 is marked as a pseudogene. The source is a human donor who donated a stem cell graft to a child with congenital amegakaryocytic thrombocytopenia. Sequencing was performed on PBMCs from the stem cell graft donor, taken from the stem cell graft. The CDR3 here is CASSKAPGASVNEQFF. CDR3 DNA sequence: TGTGCCAGCAGCAAAGCGCCAGGGGCTAGCGTCAATGAGCAGTTCTTC.